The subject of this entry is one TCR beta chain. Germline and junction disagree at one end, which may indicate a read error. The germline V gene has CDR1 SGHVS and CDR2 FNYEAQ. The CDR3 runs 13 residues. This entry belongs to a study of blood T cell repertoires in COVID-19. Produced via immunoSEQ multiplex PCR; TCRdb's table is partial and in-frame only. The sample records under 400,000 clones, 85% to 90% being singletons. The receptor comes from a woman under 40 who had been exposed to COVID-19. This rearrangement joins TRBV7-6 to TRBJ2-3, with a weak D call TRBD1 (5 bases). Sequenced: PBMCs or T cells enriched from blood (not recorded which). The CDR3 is CASRLGLGDTQYF. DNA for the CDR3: TGTGCCAGCCGCTTGGGGCTGGGAGATACGCAGTATTTT.